A selection of T cell receptor beta chains follows, all from one sample in a study of spatial heterogeneity in lung cancer. TCRdb reprocessed the 5' RACE reads with MiXCR, giving one entry per CDR3 protein. Here the sample spans more than 35,000 distinct CDR3 sequences, 5.2% being singletons. The source was PBMCs, collected at surgery. The receptors stem from a female donor with early-stage non-small cell lung cancer. CDR3s include the opening cysteine and the closing phenylalanine or tryptophan. D genes are given only for firm matches. Size is omitted from some rows. Given values are once, few, many or a class for expanded clones.

D gene: .
V gene: TRBV28
clone size: many
J gene: TRBJ1-2
CDR3 protein: CASSSGAFNYGYTF
CDR3 DNA: TGTGCCAGCAGTTCAGGGGCCTTCAACTATGGCTACACCTTC

D gene: TRBD2
V gene: TRBV20-1
clone size: many
J gene: TRBJ2-7
CDR3 protein: CSASPGGSGVYEQYF
CDR3 DNA: TGCAGTGCTAGCCCGGGGGGAAGTGGTGTTTACGAGCAGTACTTC

D gene: .
V gene: TRBV30
clone size: .
J gene: TRBJ2-7
CDR3 protein: CAWSSGYEQYF
CDR3 DNA: TGTGCCTGGAGTTCTGGATACGAGCAGTACTTC

D gene: .
V gene: TRBV27
clone size: many
J gene: TRBJ1-2
CDR3 protein: CASSFEGNYGYTF
CDR3 DNA: TGTGCCAGCAGTTTTGAGGGGAACTATGGCTACACCTTC

D gene: .
V gene: TRBV11-1
clone size: .
J gene: TRBJ2-1
CDR3 protein: CASSPGRTSSYNEQFF
CDR3 DNA: TGTGCCAGCAGCCCGGGACGGACAAGCTCCTACAATGAGCAGTTCTTC

D gene: TRBD1
V gene: TRBV29-1
clone size: .
J gene: TRBJ2-3
CDR3 protein: CSVSRQGDGTQYF
CDR3 DNA: TGCAGCGTTAGTAGACAGGGGGATGGTACGCAGTATTTT

D gene: .
V gene: TRBV20-1
clone size: .
J gene: TRBJ2-7
CDR3 protein: CSATSGVDFYEQYF
CDR3 DNA: TGCAGTGCTACATCGGGGGTTGATTTCTACGAGCAGTACTTC

D gene: .
V gene: TRBV5-5
clone size: medium-sized
J gene: TRBJ2-2
CDR3 protein: CASSLGLTPNTGELFF
CDR3 DNA: TGTGCCAGCAGCTTGGGACTAACTCCGAACACCGGGGAGCTGTTTTTT

D gene: TRBD1
V gene: TRBV28
clone size: many
J gene: TRBJ2-3
CDR3 protein: CASSLMGQGTDTQYF
CDR3 DNA: TGTGCCAGCAGTTTAATGGGACAGGGGACAGATACGCAGTATTTT

D gene: .
V gene: TRBV11-2
clone size: many
J gene: TRBJ1-4
CDR3 protein: CASSFSGKEKLFF
CDR3 DNA: TGTGCCAGCAGCTTCTCAGGGAAGGAAAAACTGTTTTTT

D gene: .
V gene: TRBV5-6
clone size: many
J gene: TRBJ1-4
CDR3 protein: CASSYKNEKLFF
CDR3 DNA: TGTGCCAGCAGTTACAAGAATGAAAAACTGTTTTTT

D gene: TRBD2
V gene: TRBV7-2
clone size: .
J gene: TRBJ2-3
CDR3 protein: CASSERALAADTQYF
CDR3 DNA: TGTGCCAGCAGCGAGAGGGCCCTAGCGGCAGATACGCAGTATTTT

D gene: .
V gene: TRBV13
clone size: many
J gene: TRBJ1-1
CDR3 protein: CASSLYPGGNTEAFF
CDR3 DNA: TGTGCCAGCAGCTTATACCCGGGGGGGAACACTGAAGCTTTCTTT

D gene: .
V gene: TRBV3-1
clone size: few
J gene: TRBJ2-3
CDR3 protein: CASSRGAPSTQYF
CDR3 DNA: TGTGCCAGCAGCCGGGGGGCCCCCTCGACGCAGTATTTT

D gene: .
V gene: TRBV20-1
clone size: many
J gene: TRBJ1-5
CDR3 protein: CSASSQGNQPQHF
CDR3 DNA: TGCAGTGCTAGTTCTCAGGGCAATCAGCCCCAGCATTTT

D gene: .
V gene: TRBV9
clone size: many
J gene: TRBJ2-2
CDR3 protein: CASSVPYTGELFF
CDR3 DNA: TGTGCCAGCAGCGTACCCTACACCGGGGAGCTGTTTTTT

D gene: TRBD1
V gene: TRBV5-6
clone size: many
J gene: TRBJ1-5
CDR3 protein: CASSWGGTARRDQPQHF
CDR3 DNA: TGTGCCAGCAGCTGGGGTGGGACAGCTCGGAGAGATCAGCCCCAGCATTTT

D gene: .
V gene: TRBV7-2
clone size: many
J gene: TRBJ1-1
CDR3 protein: CASNPKLAGANTEAFF
CDR3 DNA: TGTGCCAGCAACCCTAAGTTAGCAGGGGCAAACACTGAAGCTTTCTTT

D gene: TRBD1
V gene: TRBV28
clone size: few
J gene: TRBJ1-1
CDR3 protein: CASSTGQGYTEAFF
CDR3 DNA: TGTGCCAGCAGCACGGGACAGGGTTACACTGAAGCTTTCTTT

D gene: .
V gene: TRBV7-7
clone size: .
J gene: TRBJ2-1
CDR3 protein: CASSSSRVANEQFF
CDR3 DNA: TGTGCCAGCAGTTCTTCCAGGGTGGCGAATGAGCAGTTCTTC

D gene: .
V gene: TRBV20-1
clone size: many
J gene: TRBJ2-5
CDR3 protein: CSARFGGGETQYF
CDR3 DNA: TGCAGTGCTAGGTTCGGGGGAGGAGAGACCCAGTACTTC

D gene: .
V gene: TRBV5-1
clone size: few
J gene: TRBJ2-3
CDR3 protein: CASSLSPGPTDTQYF
CDR3 DNA: TGCGCCAGCAGCTTGTCCCCGGGACCCACAGATACGCAGTATTTT

D gene: TRBD1
V gene: TRBV11-1
clone size: many
J gene: TRBJ1-1
CDR3 protein: CASSSYRGTNTEAFF
CDR3 DNA: TGTGCCAGCAGCTCCTACAGGGGGACGAACACTGAAGCTTTCTTT

D gene: TRBD2
V gene: TRBV9
clone size: medium-sized
J gene: TRBJ2-7
CDR3 protein: CASSVLAGGAGEQYF
CDR3 DNA: TGTGCCAGCAGCGTCCTAGCGGGGGGGGCTGGCGAGCAGTACTTC

D gene: .
V gene: TRBV12-3/TRBV12-4
clone size: many
J gene: TRBJ2-7
CDR3 protein: CASSASRSPGPDEQYF
CDR3 DNA: TGTGCCAGCAGTGCTAGCCGTTCCCCGGGCCCCGACGAGCAGTACTTC

D gene: .
V gene: TRBV27
clone size: few
J gene: TRBJ2-3
CDR3 protein: CASSLGGESGDTQYF
CDR3 DNA: TGTGCCAGCAGTTTGGGGGGCGAATCGGGAGATACGCAGTATTTT

D gene: .
V gene: TRBV27
clone size: few
J gene: TRBJ1-1
CDR3 protein: CASSATVNTEAFF
CDR3 DNA: TGTGCCAGCAGTGCGACAGTGAACACTGAAGCTTTCTTT

D gene: .
V gene: TRBV5-6
clone size: many
J gene: TRBJ1-6
CDR3 protein: CASGSGLFNSPLHF
CDR3 DNA: TGTGCCAGCGGTTCCGGACTGTTTAATTCACCCCTCCACTTT

D gene: TRBD1
V gene: TRBV2
clone size: few
J gene: TRBJ2-4
CDR3 protein: CASLWGQGVLDIQYF
CDR3 DNA: TGTGCCAGCCTTTGGGGACAGGGGGTTCTTGACATTCAGTACTTC

D gene: TRBD1
V gene: TRBV5-4
clone size: .
J gene: TRBJ1-2
CDR3 protein: CASSTPGQGAGSGYTF
CDR3 DNA: TGTGCCAGCAGCACACCGGGACAGGGGGCTGGGTCTGGCTACACCTTC

D gene: .
V gene: TRBV28
clone size: many
J gene: TRBJ1-2
CDR3 protein: CASSFFGGSYGYTF
CDR3 DNA: TGTGCCAGCAGTTTTTTCGGGGGAAGCTATGGCTACACCTTC

D gene: .
V gene: TRBV19
clone size: few
J gene: TRBJ1-2
CDR3 protein: CASSIDGRNIRYGYTF
CDR3 DNA: TGTGCCAGTAGTATAGACGGCAGAAATATACGCTATGGCTACACCTTC

D gene: .
V gene: TRBV2
clone size: many
J gene: TRBJ1-2
CDR3 protein: CASLHRGGKSYGYTF
CDR3 DNA: TGTGCCAGCCTGCACCGGGGGGGCAAAAGCTATGGCTACACCTTC

D gene: TRBD1
V gene: TRBV4-1
clone size: many
J gene: TRBJ2-2
CDR3 protein: CASSRTGTNTGELFF
CDR3 DNA: TGCGCCAGCAGCCGGACAGGGACGAACACCGGGGAGCTGTTTTTT

D gene: .
V gene: TRBV7-3
clone size: few
J gene: TRBJ2-2
CDR3 protein: CASSLTDGNTGELFF
CDR3 DNA: TGTGCCAGCAGCTTAACGGACGGGAACACCGGGGAGCTGTTTTTT

D gene: .
V gene: TRBV28
clone size: many
J gene: TRBJ1-6
CDR3 protein: CASSSPGTYSPLHF
CDR3 DNA: TGTGCCAGCAGTTCACCCGGGACTTATTCACCCCTCCACTTT

D gene: .
V gene: TRBV4-3
clone size: many
J gene: TRBJ2-6
CDR3 protein: CASSQGPTGSGANVLTF
CDR3 DNA: TGCGCCAGCAGCCAAGGCCCGACGGGCTCTGGGGCCAACGTCCTGACTTTC

D gene: TRBD2
V gene: TRBV13
clone size: many
J gene: TRBJ2-7
CDR3 protein: CASSSLAGGRQYF
CDR3 DNA: TGTGCCAGCAGCTCACTAGCGGGGGGGCGACAGTACTTC

D gene: .
V gene: TRBV11-2
clone size: many
J gene: TRBJ2-7
CDR3 protein: CASSPGGFLYEQYF
CDR3 DNA: TGTGCCAGCAGCCCCGGGGGTTTCCTCTACGAGCAGTACTTC

D gene: TRBD1
V gene: TRBV2
clone size: .
J gene: TRBJ2-7
CDR3 protein: CASSGDRARGNGQYF
CDR3 DNA: TGTGCCAGCAGTGGGGACAGGGCCCGGGGAAATGGGCAGTACTTC

D gene: TRBD2
V gene: TRBV28
clone size: many
J gene: TRBJ2-3
CDR3 protein: CASSSTSPDTQYF
CDR3 DNA: TGTGCCAGCAGTTCGACTAGCCCAGATACGCAGTATTTT

D gene: .
V gene: TRBV3-1
clone size: .
J gene: TRBJ1-2
CDR3 protein: CTSSQVGAGGYTF
CDR3 DNA: TGTACCAGCAGCCAAGTGGGAGCGGGCGGCTACACCTTC